A single TCR beta chain is shown here with its context. Its antigen is still unknown. The sample comes from a study of T cell responses to AZD1222 COVID-19 vaccine. Findings and limits, study-wide: None of the repertoires were sampled until the peak T cell response had passed. Donor demographics were predominantly white British with a female majority; clonal diversity may be underestimated.

Clones were read by immunoSEQ multiplex PCR, and TCRdb kept only the in-frame ones, dropping some. The sample holds approximately 160,000 clones; 93% are singletons and the top ten take more than 0.8%. The CDR3 is 17 amino acids. Germline V CDR1 and CDR2: GTSNPN, SVGIG (reference sequence). Trimming at V came to 2 bases and at J to 0 bases, leaving 7 bases not matched to a gene. The source material was peripheral blood, sampled on day 0 of AZD1222 vaccination. The rearrangement links TRBV30 to TRBJ2-3, with TRBD2 matching 11 bases. This sequence originates from an adult in good health. For the CDR3, the DNA is TGTGCCTGGAGTCGGCTAGCGGGGGGCCCTAGCACAGATACGCAGTATTTT. Amino acid sequence: CAWSRLAGGPSTDTQYF.